The clone carrying this T cell receptor (beta chain) was counted a few times. Its cognate antigen is unknown. Molecular barcoding with unique molecular identifiers was used for the TCRbeta library. TCRdb recomputed calls from the PCR reads with MiXCR, one row per CDR3 protein. In the table there are 580,000 or so distinct CDR3 sequences, under 25% of which are singletons. These data come from a study of T-cell reconstitution after alpha-beta-depleted transplantation in children. Study results and limitations: T-cell numbers and diversity, one year after transplant, stemmed largely from T cells that were newly produced. There were reportedly several hundred expanded graft clones from which alpha-beta T cells came about two months after transplant. Elevated TCRbeta diversity at day 60 was traced, in some patients, to surviving recipient T cells and thymic progenitors.

In germline, CDR1 is SGHAT, CDR2 FQNNGV. Trimming stripped 5 bases from V and 0 bases from J, with 17 bases between. This CDR3 has 17 residues. The V gene is TRBV11-2, the J gene TRBJ2-1; no reliable D call. Sequencing was performed on PBMCs, mostly from graft donor cells, taken 360 days after TCRalphabeta/CD19-depleted stem cell transplant. The receptor was derived from a boy under three years old who had a stem cell transplant for acute myeloid leukemia, so the T cells may come from the graft donor. The CDR3 region is CASSPGGWELSYNEQFF. CDR3 coding DNA: TGTGCCAGCAGCCCGGGTGGGTGGGAACTCTCCTACAATGAGCAGTTCTTC. The full variable domain, completed using reference TRBV11-2 and TRBJ2-1, is EAGVAQSPRYKIIEKRQSVAFWCNPISGHATLYWYQQILGQGPKLLIQFQNNGVVDDSQLPKDRFSAERLKGVDSTLKIQPAKLEDSAVYLCASSPGGWELSYNEQFFGPGTRLTVL.